The clone carrying this T cell receptor (beta chain) was recorded many times. The target antigen is unknown. This specimen comes from a study of T-cell reconstitution after alpha-beta-depleted transplantation in children. Findings and limits, study-wide: After one year, T-cell counts and TCRbeta diversity mostly came from new T cells.

CDR1 and CDR2 (germline): ENHRY, SYGVKD. Trimming took 0 bases from V and 4 from J; bases not matched to a gene: 8. The CDR3 is 17 residues long. This sample's TCRbeta library carried unique molecular identifier barcodes. Via MiXCR, TCRdb re-called the PCR reads, giving one row per CDR3 protein. The sample lists 250,000 to 300,000 distinct CDR3 sequences, 10% occurring once. This receptor was taken from a boy under three years old with acute myeloid leukemia, due to receive a stem cell transplant. This sequence joins TRBV10-3 and TRBJ2-1, with TRBD2 matching 8 bases. The sample in question was PBMCs, obtained before TCRalphabeta/CD19-depleted stem cell transplant. The CDR3 sequence: CAISESPLAAPYNEQFF. The CDR3 nucleotides are TGTGCCATCAGTGAGTCACCACTAGCGGCCCCTTACAATGAGCAGTTCTTC.